This T cell receptor beta chain was documented in a study of T cell changes during pregnancy in multiple sclerosis. V lost 0 bases and J lost 2; bases outside the gene matches: 2. The CDR3 covers 16 residues. In germline, CDR1 is SGHVS, CDR2 FNYEAQ. This clone showed up just once. Repertoires were generated with immunoSEQ multiplex PCR, while TCRdb's copy carries only in-frame clones and drops some. There are tens of thousands of clones in the sample; around 90% occur only once, and 0.5% lies in the top ten. This TCR came from a female donor with multiple sclerosis, enrolled in a pregnancy study. The chain recombines TRBV7-6 with TRBJ2-2, with 8 bases matching TRBD1. The material sequenced was CD4+ T cells from peripheral blood mononuclear cells, taken in the third trimester of pregnancy. CDR3 sequence (DNA): TGTGCCAGCAGCTTAGCCGGGACAGGAAACACCGGGGAGCTGTTTTTT. Amino acids: CASSLAGTGNTGELFF. The variable domain in full, with the rest retrieved from reference TRBV7-6 and TRBJ2-2, is GAGVSQSPRYKVTKRGQDVALRCDPISGHVSLYWYRQALGQGPEFLTYFNYEAQQDKSGLPNDRFSAERPEGSISTLTIQRTEQRDSAMYRCASSLAGTGNTGELFFGEGSRLTVL.